This TCR beta chain was recovered during a study of blood T cells in healthy people across ages. Study background: Template switching captured about one barcoded beta molecule per two T cells.

Findings of the study overall: There were more naive CD4+ cells and higher diversity in long-lived donors than in aged donors. Investigators treated diversity estimates from one million T cells as underestimates.

This clonotype was detected a few times. Its target is unknown. V dropped 5 bases and J dropped 3 bases, with 11 bases sitting between them. Germline V CDR1 and CDR2: DFQATT, SNEGSKA (reference sequence). CDR3 size: 13 residues. The authors ran a second PCR of about 7 to 11 cycles using a sample-barcoded 5' primer and a J-beta primer mix. Each cDNA molecule was tagged by a template-switch adaptor with 12 random nucleotides. TCRdb reprocessed the 5' RACE reads via MiXCR and lists one record per CDR3 protein. Seen here are more than 1.4 million distinct CDR3 sequences, roughly 40% observed once, and the top ten hold under 8%.

The gene calls are TRBV20-1 and TRBJ1-5; D is unresolved. The material sequenced was blood. The clonotype was recovered from a young woman in good health. The CDR3 loop is CSAVTGVNQPQHF. The CDR3 DNA reads as TGCAGTGCTGTCACGGGCGTCAATCAGCCCCAGCATTTT.